This section outlines one TCR beta chain sequence together with its context. This entry is derived from a study of regulatory T cells in long-lasting Graves disease. Stated time point: newly diagnosed GD, antithyroid drugs for less than 3 months. PBMCs provided the RNA from which the TCR library was made. Researchers made TCR beta libraries by using iRepertoire HTBI primers and running Arm-PCR on CDR3 regions. Each CDR3 protein gets one entry after TCRdb re-called the multiplex PCR reads with MiXCR. This table holds 350,000 to 450,000 distinct CDR3 sequences, about 16% found once. The same sample was also used in a study of T cells in Graves' hyperthyroidism and ophthalmopathy. That work states: When ophthalmopathy did not progress within 18 months, Graves' hyperthyroidism was considered stable.

This receptor was taken from a woman in her twenties or thirties with Graves disease. The specimen was peripheral blood mononuclear cells (PBMCs), collected at new diagnosis, from a patient treated with antithyroid drugs.

The CDR3 sequence: CASSLKREGQGGELFF. CDR3 bases: TGTGCCAGCAGCTTGAAGCGGGAGGGCCAGGGCGGGGAGCTGTTTTTT. The rearrangement joins TRBV5-5 to TRBJ2-2, with 10 bases fitting TRBD2. The CDR3 sequence is 16 residues long. The germline V gene encodes CDR1 SGHKS and CDR2 YYEKEE (reference sequence). V dropped 1 base and J dropped 7; count of bases not matched to a gene: 7.